A selection of T cell receptor beta chains follows, all from one sample in a study of T cells in Graves' hyperthyroidism and ophthalmopathy. One entry per CDR3 protein, called by TCRdb with MiXCR from the multiplex PCR reads. Here the sample spans more than 550,000 distinct CDR3 sequences, about 45% being singletons. What was sequenced was peripheral blood or thyroid tissue (not recorded which). Source of these receptors: an adult man with Graves' disease, either hyperthyroidism or ophthalmopathy (not recorded which). Both conserved end residues are part of each CDR3. D genes are given only for firm matches. The size entry is marked missing in some rows and otherwise reads once, few, many or a size class.

CDR3nt	CDR3aa	abundance	d_gene	v_gene	j_gene
TGTGCCAGCACGAACACTGAAGCTTTCTTT	CASTNTEAFF	NA	NA	TRBV2	TRBJ1-1
TGTGCCAGCACCCACGGGAGAGGCACTGAAGCTTTCTTT	CASTHGRGTEAFF	few	NA	TRBV2	TRBJ1-1
TGTGCTAGACAGAACACTGAAGCTTTCTTT	CARQNTEAFF	few	NA	TRBV11-1	TRBJ1-1
TGTGCCAGCAGCGTCCTACCCGGGACCCCAGAGGGAGCTTTCTTT	CASSVLPGTPEGAFF	few	NA	TRBV2	TRBJ1-1
TGCAGCGTTGAAAAGGGGCAGGGGGACGAAAAACTGTTTTTT	CSVEKGQGDEKLFF	NA	TRBD1	TRBV29-1	TRBJ1-4
TGCGCCAGCAGTGAGAGGAAGGGTAACACTGAAGCTTTCTTT	CASSERKGNTEAFF	many	NA	TRBV10-2	TRBJ1-1
TGTGCCAGCAAAACGACAGGGAGGAACACTGAAGCTTTCTTT	CASKTTGRNTEAFF	NA	TRBD1	TRBV2	TRBJ1-1
TGCAGTGCTAGACTTGTGGGGACAGGGAGATCGAGTGACACTGAAGCTTTCTTT	CSARLVGTGRSSDTEAFF	few	TRBD1	TRBV20-1	TRBJ1-1
TGTGCCAGCAGACCGGGCGGGGGGGCCCCACAAGAGACCCAGTACTTC	CASRPGGGAPQETQYF	NA	TRBD2	TRBV11-2	TRBJ2-5
TGTGCCAGCAGGCAGCAGGGAGAGCTCTATGGCTACACCTTC	CASRQQGELYGYTF	NA	NA	TRBV7-2	TRBJ1-2
TGTGCCAGCAGGCACCCGGAAGGCTATGGCTACACCTTC	CASRHPEGYGYTF	few	NA	TRBV12-3/TRBV12-4	TRBJ1-2
TGCAGCGTCCGGACAGGGCTCCCTGAAGCTTTCTTT	CSVRTGLPEAFF	once	TRBD1	TRBV29-1	TRBJ1-1
TGTGCCACGGAGGGGCGGACGCACCAAGAGACCCAGTACTTC	CATEGRTHQETQYF	many	NA	TRBV24-1	TRBJ2-5
TGTGCCAGCAGCTCGTATTTCGGCTCTAATGAAAAACTGTTTTTT	CASSSYFGSNEKLFF	few	NA	TRBV10-3	TRBJ1-4
TGTGCCACCTGGACAGCCCGATATGGCTACACCTTC	CATWTARYGYTF	many	NA	TRBV5-4	TRBJ1-2
TGCAGTGCTGGAGGGGAGGCAGGGCGTCGGAATCAGCCCCAGCATTTT	CSAGGEAGRRNQPQHF	NA	NA	TRBV20-1	TRBJ1-5
TGTGCCACCAGCAGAGGGGCGAGCAGGCCTGGGAGGACTGAAGCTTTCTTT	CATSRGASRPGRTEAFF	many	NA	TRBV15	TRBJ1-1
TGTGCCAGCGCCGGACTGGAAGGGATGAACACTGAAGCTTTCTTT	CASAGLEGMNTEAFF	many	NA	TRBV7-8	TRBJ1-1
TGTGCCAGCAGCTGGACTAGCGGCTTATACGAGCAGTACTTC	CASSWTSGLYEQYF	few	TRBD2	TRBV7-9	TRBJ2-7
TGTGCCAGCAGTCCAGGGGAGGAGACCCAGTACTTC	CASSPGEETQYF	many	NA	TRBV2	TRBJ2-5
TGCAGTGCTAGCGGGACTAGCGGGGGACAAGAGACCCAGTACTTC	CSASGTSGGQETQYF	few	TRBD2	TRBV20-1	TRBJ2-5
TGTGCCACCAGTGATCCCAGGGAGGCTAACTATGGCTACACCTTC	CATSDPREANYGYTF	NA	NA	TRBV24-1	TRBJ1-2
TGCAGTGCTAGATTGGGGTTGGGGGCTGAAGAGACCCAGTACTTC	CSARLGLGAEETQYF	few	NA	TRBV20-1	TRBJ2-5
TGCGCCAGCAGTGAACACAGCGACAATTCACCCCTCCACTTT	CASSEHSDNSPLHF	many	NA	TRBV10-2	TRBJ1-6
TGCAGCGTTAGGGACAGGGGGGATGGCTACACCTTC	CSVRDRGDGYTF	NA	TRBD1	TRBV29-1	TRBJ1-2
TGTGCCAGCAGTTTCCCGGCAGGGGAACTTGCTTTCTTT	CASSFPAGELAFF	NA	NA	TRBV12-3/TRBV12-4	TRBJ1-1
TGTGCCAGCAGTCCGGGACAGCGAAACCAAGAGACCCAGTACTTC	CASSPGQRNQETQYF	few	TRBD1	TRBV6-1	TRBJ2-5
TGTGCCAGCAGTCGGAACGGCCCACCACGGGGTCAGCCCCAGCATTTT	CASSRNGPPRGQPQHF	many	NA	TRBV12-3/TRBV12-4	TRBJ1-5
TGTGCCATCAGTCCAGAACAGGGGGCCGGGGAGCTGTTTTTT	CAISPEQGAGELFF	NA	TRBD1	TRBV10-3	TRBJ2-2
TGCAGCGTTGCGGACAGGGGTAGCAATCAGCATTTT	CSVADRGSNQHF	NA	TRBD1	TRBV29-1	TRBJ1-5
TGTGCCAGCAGCCGAAACCCAGGGGGAGATTCACCCCTCCACTTT	CASSRNPGGDSPLHF	NA	TRBD1	TRBV2	TRBJ1-6
TGCAGCGCAAGAACTAGCGGGAGCGGGGCCGGGGAGCTGTTTTTT	CSARTSGSGAGELFF	NA	TRBD2	TRBV29-1	TRBJ2-2
TGCGCCAGCAGCGTAGGGAGCAGCTATGGCCACACCTTC	CASSVGSSYGHTF	NA	NA	TRBV5-1	TRBJ1-2
TGCAGTGCTAGTGGGCCGGGCCATGGCGGGGAGCTGTTTTTT	CSASGPGHGGELFF	many	NA	TRBV20-1	TRBJ2-2
TGTGCCAGCACTCCGAATGCGGCCGGGGAGCTGTTTTTT	CASTPNAAGELFF	NA	NA	TRBV2	TRBJ2-2
TGCGCCAGCAGCCAAGATCAGGGAAGAGGAAACACCATATATTTT	CASSQDQGRGNTIYF	NA	NA	TRBV4-1	TRBJ1-3
TGTGCCACCAGCGCACCCGGGTCCAACACTGAAGCTTTCTTT	CATSAPGSNTEAFF	NA	NA	TRBV15	TRBJ1-1
TGTGCCAGCAGCCAAGAAGGTCAGCCCCAGTACTTC	CASSQEGQPQYF	NA	NA	TRBV7-9	TRBJ2-5
TGTGCCAGCAGCTTAGGCCTTCGGGCAGACCACGAGCAGTACTTC	CASSLGLRADHEQYF	many	NA	TRBV7-9	TRBJ2-7
TGTGCCAGCAGTGATTTACAGGGTAGCAATCAGCCCCAGCATTTT	CASSDLQGSNQPQHF	many	NA	TRBV2	TRBJ1-5
TGTGCCAGCAGCTTAGCCGCCACGGCTGGAAACACCATATATTTT	CASSLAATAGNTIYF	many	NA	TRBV7-6	TRBJ1-3
TGTGCCAGTAACTTGGTGCAGGGGGATGGCTACACCTTC	CASNLVQGDGYTF	many	TRBD1	TRBV19	TRBJ1-2
TGTGCCAGTTCGTCACAAGGAATTAGCAATCAGCCCCAGCATTTT	CASSSQGISNQPQHF	NA	NA	TRBV19	TRBJ1-5
TGTGCCAGCAGCCAAGTAGACTCCTTCTACGAGCAGTACTTC	CASSQVDSFYEQYF	few	NA	TRBV14	TRBJ2-7
TGTGCCAGCAGTTTTTTAACACCTGGGGCCAACGTCCTGACTTTC	CASSFLTPGANVLTF	NA	NA	TRBV12-3/TRBV12-4	TRBJ2-6
TGTGCCAGCAGCTTAGTGGCAGGGTGGGAGACCCAGTACTTC	CASSLVAGWETQYF	many	NA	TRBV7-8	TRBJ2-5
TGCAGCGTTGAAGGCCAGGACAGGGTGTACTTC	CSVEGQDRVYF	NA	TRBD1	TRBV29-1	TRBJ2-5
TGTGCCAGCAGCCCAAATAACCCCACAGGGGATGAAAAACTGTTTTTT	CASSPNNPTGDEKLFF	NA	TRBD1	TRBV4-2	TRBJ1-4
TGTGCCAGCAGTTCCAGGACAGGGCGGCACTACGAGCAGTACTTC	CASSSRTGRHYEQYF	few	TRBD1	TRBV6-8	TRBJ2-7
TGCGCCAGCAGCCTCCAAGAACGGGATTCACCCCTCCACTTT	CASSLQERDSPLHF	few	NA	TRBV4-3	TRBJ1-6